This T cell receptor (beta chain) was captured in a study of neurological immune-mediated disorders (dated by TCRdb to between 2019 and 2020). Context from the whole study: Using UMI-based sequencing, the study compared peripheral blood TCR-beta repertoires from patients with HTLV-I-associated myelopathy (HAM/TSP), patients with multiple sclerosis, and healthy controls. The 90 to 110 TCR-beta libraries included longitudinal samples, technical triplicates and paired sorted CD4+ and CD8+ T-cell subsets alongside PBMC samples. The cohort comprised roughly 69 subjects: roughly 15 HAM/TSP patients, 34 multiple sclerosis patients and around 20 healthy controls.

The CDR3 measures 16 amino acids from cysteine to phenylalanine. The entry retains the CDR3 DNA only, 48 bases that are in frame from base 1. CDR1 and CDR2 are drawn from the germline V gene: SGHTA, FQGNSA. This clonotype was detected a few times. Its antigen has not been determined. The junction does not match germline at one end; this may be a read error. The research as a whole found: Expanded clones from different subjects shared no identical CDR3 amino acid sequences, which suggests that TCR-beta repertoires were private in all groups. The highest TCR clonal expansion was observed in HAM/TSP patients, whereas the lowest was observed in MS patients, even when compared with healthy controls.

cDNA was synthesized by template-switch 5'RACE using a primer carrying a 10-nucleotide random unique molecular identifier by which each TCR transcript was tagged. Every sequencing run yielded over 170 million TCR-beta sequences covering 15-18 subjects. The RNeasy kit was used for extraction of total RNA. TCR-beta VDJ regions were amplified with primers for the TCR constant region and the 5'RACE anchor, using the KAPA Real-time Library Amplification kit. A first PCR added sample indexes and Illumina adaptors, after which a second PCR increased the library yield. After purification with Ampure beads, the TCR product of roughly 650 bp was size-selected on a 2% E-gel SizeSelection system. Before pooling, library quality was checked on a Bioanalyzer, concentration was measured with Qubit, and libraries were quantified with the Kapa Library Quantification kit. Paired-end 2 x 150 bp sequencing of the libraries was performed on an Illumina HiSeq 2500. To increase sequence diversity, roughly 24-32% phiX was spiked into each library pool. The paper's data handling went like this. The quality-filtered reads were processed with the UMI-based MiGEC pipeline, whose error correction step removed more than 80% of the raw TCR sequences. IMGT germline references were used for alignment of VDJ genes, and clonotypes were defined by a unique CDR3 amino acid sequence together with V-J genes. VDJtools evaluated clonal expansion, Shannon diversity and CDR3 relatedness (CalcPairwiseDistances, ClusterSamples); CLCbio workbench built phylogenetic trees. Using coefficient-of-variation modelling across technical triplicates, the study counted a clone as expanded if it had at least 8 unique UMIs. TCRdb reprocessed the public reads (quality trimming at Q25 with fastp, clone calling with MiXCR) and kept in-frame beta chains. For every CDR3 protein sequence, its rows merge into one entry that carries the most common genes and DNA. TCRdb, rather than the study authors, made the V and J calls. This sample gives about 79,000 distinct CDR3 sequences in total; around an eighth of them show up just once. The ten largest clones take up roughly 7% of the sample.

Blood bank volunteers in Maryland, USA served as the healthy controls. Unsorted PBMC libraries were generated from 2 million PBMCs stored in RNAlater at -80 °C until RNA extraction. Peripheral blood was subjected to Ficoll-Hypaque density gradient centrifugation to isolate PBMCs, which were then cryopreserved in liquid nitrogen. The sample was PBMCs. The rearrangement combines TRBV7-2 with TRBJ2-1, with 7 middle bases fitting TRBD2. This TCR was sampled from a woman aged 50 to 65 in good health. The DNA reads TGTGCCAACAGCTTACCGGGCGGGAGCACTCGAAATGAGCAGTTCTTC. Translated, it reads CANSLPGGSTRNEQFF. Outside the CDR3, residues come from the reference TRBV7-2 and TRBJ2-1 proteins, so the full variable domain is: GAGVSQSPSNKVTEKGKDVELRCDPISGHTALYWYRQSLGQGLEFLIYFQGNSAPDKSGLPSDRFSAERTGGSVSTLTIQRTQQEDSAVYLCANSLPGGSTRNEQFFGPGTRLTVL.